This T cell receptor beta chain comes out of a study of cytomegalovirus exposure and HLA in healthy donors. J gave up 6 bases and V 1 base, and 10 bases lay outside the gene matches. Per germline, CDR1 SGHDT and CDR2 YYEEEE. The CDR3 contains 16 residues. Libraries were prepared by immunoSEQ multiplex PCR; TCRdb keeps only in-frame clonotypes and omits some of them. The sample holds under 100,000 clones, 95% seen once. The sequence was obtained from a woman younger than 35 in good health and CMV-seronegative. V gene TRBV5-6 combines with J gene TRBJ1-5; 7 nucleotides match TRBD1. Sequences were obtained from PBMCs. Here the CDR3 reads CASSLSTGAVSQPQHF. In nucleotides, the CDR3 is TGTGCCAGCAGCTTGAGCACAGGGGCGGTCAGTCAGCCCCAGCATTTT.